This TCR beta chain was sequenced during a study of cytomegalovirus exposure and HLA in healthy donors listed by TCRdb under 2017. Some background on the complete study: An earlier analysis of a few hundred of the donors reported 276 Gb of sequence data and around 110 million unique TCR beta sequences obtained from some 170 million T cells. About 330 gigabases of sequencing data and around 88 million unique TCR sequences made up an early release that covered 500 to 700 HLA-typed donors. Alongside the repertoire data, information on donor age, sex, ethnicity and CMV serostatus was compiled. Because of strong linkage in the cohort, five DR-DQ haplotypes were treated as single units for association and clustering. Of the approximately 370 genotyped donors, 75% to 85% were placed in the genetic ancestry cluster associated with self-reported Caucasian donors. In the later analysis, no new phenotypic data were used to find candidate immune exposures; instead, reliance was placed on TCR beta sequences and their occurrence across donors. The study was designed to test whether signatures of past pathogen exposure could be identified by cataloging public T cell receptors. A later genetic analysis used genome-wide SNP genotypes for about 55% of the 666 donors, treating that subset as a discovery cohort. In an earlier analysis of more than 550 of the donors, high-throughput TCR beta sequencing was used to judge whether each TCR beta V gene segment behaved as functional or pseudogenic. In addition to the first cohort of 650 to 800 subjects, a separate validation cohort of about 120 different subjects was used. Using immunosequencing, the study profiled T cell repertoires from 666 subjects and related those repertoires to cytomegalovirus serostatus. The number of typed donors differed by locus: roughly 629-640 for A, B, C, DRB1 and DQB1; approximately 530 for DQA1; 600 to 610 for DPA1; and roughly 490 for DPB1. The study combined high-throughput TCR immunosequencing, statistical association of individual TCRs with disease status, and machine learning to predict cytomegalovirus infection status. Class I and class II HLA loci were covered by the typing at four-digit resolution. In a later analysis, previously published TCR beta repertoires from roughly 710 donors were re-analyzed and high-resolution HLA genotyping was added so that TCR occurrence patterns could be studied. Every discovery cohort repertoire had been produced on one sequencing platform. Among about 410 genotyped donors of the cohort, an average of about 220,000 unique TCR beta nucleotide sequences was sequenced per donor, of which about 18% were non-productive.

Including cysteine and phenylalanine, the CDR3 has 16 amino acids. Only the CDR3 DNA stays, 48 bases, in frame from base 1. Trimming accounts for 2 bases at V and 7 bases at J, while the number of junction bases matched to no gene is 10. The germline V gene gives CDR1 as SGHRS and CDR2 as YFSETQ. Turning to this clone: Its antigen is still unknown. No much larger clone exists at a distance of one base, and base qualities are not known.

The paper as a whole reports these results and caveats: In a later analysis, around 17,000 TCR beta sequences were associated with specific HLA alleles at a false discovery rate of 0.05. According to a later analysis, TCR association rates differed among HLA loci, with DRB1 alleles showing the most associated TCRs and HLA-C alleles showing the fewest. Compared with equally common non-associated chains, HLA-associated TCR beta chains in a later analysis were more clonally expanded and had lower generation probabilities. The presence/absence analyses assumed that sequencing depth was roughly uniform across donors, and that assumption may not be true. This cohort had only TCR beta chains sequenced, and the lack of alpha or paired-chain data limited which features could be detected. In both the original and validation cohorts, the classifier was reported to diagnose cytomegalovirus status with high specificity and sensitivity. A later genetic analysis associated a missense DCLRE1C variant with V-gene and J-gene trimming of TCR beta chains, and an independent cohort replicated the association. A further reported finding was that TCR beta sequences accurately predicted the HLA-A and HLA-B alleles for most subjects in the first cohort. Broadly in line with IMGT annotations, most TCR beta V segments showed up in productive rearrangements about 90% or about 30% of the time in an earlier analysis of approximately 640 of the donors. In the study, some 160 TCR beta chains were listed as associated with cytomegalovirus. For the cohort, immune exposure information was limited to CMV serostatus. A few of the identified cytomegalovirus-associated TCR beta chains were confirmed in vitro to be specific for cytomegalovirus antigens. When HLA alleles, especially DR and DQ, strongly co-occurred, attributing TCR associations to individual alleles was difficult. According to a later genetic analysis, donors in an Asian-associated ancestry cluster had fewer N-insertions in productive TCRs than the approximately 630-donor mean. A later analysis found that most CMV-associated TCR beta chains appeared HLA-restricted, with HLA associations seemingly driven largely by CMV exposure. Because HLA typing was unavailable for some donors at each locus, only the typed subset was used in association tests. Across donors, most TCR sequences were observed very rarely, whereas some public TCRs were present in many individuals. Correlated functional status among segregating V segments might reflect linkage disequilibrium, but an unknown experimental factor could not be ruled out. Because counts were too low, roughly 16 rarely observed V segments, including chromosome 9 orphons, were left out of the earlier analysis of a few hundred of the donors. Several of the top co-occurrence clusters appeared to be linked to parvovirus B19, influenza, CMV and Epstein-Barr virus, according to a later analysis. The sequencing pipeline was judged likely to have produced a cluster of highly shared sequence variants as a technical artifact. The authors suggested that the approach could potentially be generalized to other disease states and immunological phenotypes. The 87-base-pair reads could not distinguish some IMGT-functional V segments, including TRBV6-2 and TRBV6-3, so those segments were excluded.

In total, approximately 610 healthy bone marrow donors made up the cohort. At the time of sampling, every cohort member was nominally healthy, though immune exposures that went unrecorded were likely present. The donor was CMV seronegative and belonged to the group of 352 seronegative cohort members. Every donor gave a peripheral blood sample, and the peripheral blood mononuclear cells from that sample were used for TCR beta sequencing. Genomic DNA extraction from the blood cell samples was performed with the Qiagen DNeasy Blood Extraction Kit. Libraries were prepared through the immunoSEQ multiplex PCR assay. For the multiplex PCR, a mixture combining 60 forward primers for TCR Vbeta segments and 13 reverse primers for TCR Jbeta segments was used. The CDR3 region of rearranged TCR beta genes was amplified from genomic DNA with a multiplex PCR assay. The Illumina HiSeq System was used to sequence the amplified TCR beta libraries as 87-base-pair reads. The paper's processing steps were these. A later analysis counted 65 million to 90 million unique TCR beta chains across the 666 repertoires, and approximately 11 million of these chains were shared by at least two donors. A nearest-neighbor algorithm error-corrected the raw reads and collapsed the reads into unique sequences, merging closely related sequences to remove PCR and sequencing errors. To assign V, D and J gene segments, CDR3 sequences were aligned to IMGT reference sequences. For a sequence to be retained, a match of at least six nucleotides to both a V gene segment and a J gene segment was required. A rearrangement counted as productive if the CDR3 had no stop codons and remained in frame with V and J, and every other rearrangement counted as non-productive. CDR3 was defined by IMGT convention, running from the second conserved V-encoded cysteine to the conserved J-encoded phenylalanine. In an earlier analysis of around 570 of the donors, sequences lacking an unambiguous match to a single V gene segment were excluded. An earlier analysis of several hundred of the donors called V segments functional above 56.7% productive rearrangements and segregating when the between-donor standard deviation exceeded 5%. To diagnose cytomegalovirus status from the catalog of TCR beta chain sequences, a statistical classification framework was built. V and J gene assignment, in a later analysis, came from comparing TCR nucleotide sequences with IMGT/GENE-DB human TR gene sequences. The TCRdist pipeline was used in a later analysis to assign CDR3 sequences and most-parsimonious VDJ recombination scenarios. In a later analysis, each TCR beta chain was defined by its CDR3 amino acid sequence together with its V-gene family, and reads without a unique V-gene family were excluded. To address suspected cross-contamination and a sequencing artifact, a later analysis removed roughly 580 highly shared, low-generation-probability nucleotide sequences. For each public chain, a later analysis derived a clonal expansion index from normalized ranks of inferred template counts within each repertoire. In a later analysis, generation probabilities were computed with a VDJ recombination model fitted to out-of-frame rearrangements, and the resulting probabilities were checked against IGoR. In a later analysis, TCR-TCR, TCR-HLA and TCR-CMV co-occurrence was scored with hypergeometric tests, and a repertoire-size bias correction was applied to TCR pairs. In a later analysis, false discovery rates were estimated by permuting HLA or CMV assignments 20 times. In a later analysis, co-occurring TCRs were grouped with DBSCAN, and TCRdist sequence similarity was added when clustering was performed within HLA-allele-positive subsets. Co-occurrence clustering excluded repertoires with fewer than 30,000 or more than 120,000 public chains, plus five with anomalous nucleotide sharing. The clones in this table, taken by TCRdb from immuneACCESS, are in-frame only. Not every clone is retained; where verified, under half of the shortfall comes from an unresolved V gene, and the cause of the rest is unknown. That table furnishes V, J and clone size, whereas the DNA furnished D and trimming. Here the sample has more than 90,000 clones; just under 80% occur a single time. The ten largest clones take up over 3% of the sample.

The specimen was PBMCs. The source is a woman aged 40-49 years in good health and CMV-seronegative. The rearranged segments are TRBV5-1 and TRBJ2-1, and 9 junction bases match TRBD2. The CDR3 here reads CASSFPGGRAGNEQFF. The sequenced DNA: TGCGCCAGCAGCTTCCCCGGCGGGAGGGCCGGGAATGAGCAGTTCTTC.